This T cell receptor (beta chain) was recorded in a study of T cells in Graves' hyperthyroidism and ophthalmopathy. Overall study: Before treatment of any kind, peripheral blood was taken at initial diagnosis. Overall study results and limits: Among clonotypes expanded in thyroid above 0.001, most were also found in blood.

RNA transcripts were the template for amplifying TCR beta CDR3 regions. HTBI primers were employed in a first-round RT-PCR of the TCR CDR3. TCRdb reanalysed the multiplex PCR reads using MiXCR and keeps one entry per CDR3 protein. The table includes 450,000 to 600,000 distinct CDR3 sequences, about 20% detected once. In its sample, this clonotype was seen many times. Its antigen is currently unknown. Used for diagnoses were clinical symptoms, serum thyroxine and TRAb, thyroid ultrasound and orbital computed tomography. CDR3 length: 13 amino acids. Trimming removed 2 bases at V and 7 bases at J, with 8 bases between. Per the germline V gene, CDR1 is KGHSH and CDR2 is LQKENI.

The TCR originated in a man in his forties with Graves' ophthalmopathy. V and J are TRBV18 and TRBJ1-4; D gene uncertain. Sequenced input: blood. The DNA of the CDR3 is TGTGCCAGCTCACCAGGGAGGGTTGAAAAACTGTTTTTT. Protein sequence: CASSPGRVEKLFF.